This T cell receptor (beta chain) is from a study of blood T cell repertoires in COVID-19 (dated by TCRdb to about 2020). Background for the entire study: The collaborator samples originated in the United States, Italy and Spain and spanned the acute and convalescent phases of COVID-19. HLA class I and class II types, where available, came from metadata supplied by the sample provider rather than from assay-based typing. The prospective study material was composed of cDNA or gDNA derived from T cells, B-cell-depleted T cells, or PBMCs. The samples were drawn from the first 160 participants of the ongoing ImmuneRACE study and from under 1,500 subjects provided by 6 global collaborators. The dataset comprised deeply sampled blood TCRbeta repertoires from subjects exposed to, actively infected with, or recovered from COVID-19. Nearly every sample came with metadata listing a de-identified subject ID, COVID-19 status, age in years and sex. The repertoires were released in a freely available public database intended as a resource for research on the immune response to SARS-CoV-2.

One collaborating source in Seattle enrolled patients while the patients were actively infected and followed the patients over time throughout the course of disease. Each collaborating institution followed its own protocols to collect whole blood in K2EDTA tubes. Collaborator samples were shipped for TCRbeta analysis as frozen whole blood, isolated PBMCs, or DNA extracted from either sample type. A few counts support this clone. Its antigen remains unidentified. Base quality data are lacking; no much larger clone is found one base away. TCRbeta CDR3 regions were amplified from genomic DNA by means of the immunoSEQ Assay, a bias-controlled multiplex PCR. Per the authors' processing: The number of nucleated cells in each sample was estimated from the amplification of reference gene primers within the assay. To quantify the absolute abundance of each unique TCRbeta CDR3 rearrangement, sequence reads were collapsed and filtered. For each sample, productive Simpson clonality was calculated as the square root of Simpson's diversity index over productive rearrangements. Sourced from immuneACCESS, this table was stored by TCRdb with only in-frame sequences that have V and J called. A share of the clones is absent; for the studies checked, an unresolved V gene accounts for under half, and the remainder has no known explanation. Clone size and V and J calls were adopted from that table, with D and trimming inferred from the DNA. This sample is represented by around 360,000 clones; 80% to 90% of them were singletons. More than 9% of the sample is taken by the ten largest.

CDR1 and CDR2, looked up from the germline V gene, are MNHNS and SASEGT. Inclusive of the bounding cysteine and phenylalanine, the CDR3 is 15 residues long. CDR3 DNA only is kept here, 45 bases in frame from base 1. The V end loses 2 bases and the J end loses 1 base, and a stretch of 11 bases separates them. Findings and caveats that apply to the study as a whole: The quantity of clinical and demographic metadata differed by source and by participant and was supplied without curation.

The source of this sequence is a woman in her twenties or thirties with COVID-19, enrolled during active disease. The chain was built from TRBV6-1 and TRBJ1-1; TRBD1 is possibly the D segment (5 matching bases). Sequencing input: peripheral blood. The sequenced DNA: TGTGCCAGCAGTGAATTCTGGCAGGGGAACACTGAAGCTTTCTTT. Translated, this gives CASSEFWQGNTEAFF.